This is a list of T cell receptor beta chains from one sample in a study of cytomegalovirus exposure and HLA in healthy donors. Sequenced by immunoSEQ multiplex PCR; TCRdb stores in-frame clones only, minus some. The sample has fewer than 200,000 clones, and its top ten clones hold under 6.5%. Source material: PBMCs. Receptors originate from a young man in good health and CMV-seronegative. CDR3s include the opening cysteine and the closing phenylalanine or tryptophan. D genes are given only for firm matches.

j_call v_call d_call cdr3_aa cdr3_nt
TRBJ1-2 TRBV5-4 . CASSFGGANYGYTF TGTGCCAGCAGCTTCGGGGGGGCTAACTATGGCTACACCTTC
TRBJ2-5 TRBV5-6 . CASSRDFEETQYF TGTGCCAGCAGCAGGGACTTCGAAGAGACCCAGTACTTC
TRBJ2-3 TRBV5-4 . CASSWGPGDTDTQYF TGTGCCAGCAGCTGGGGTCCGGGAGACACAGATACGCAGTATTTT
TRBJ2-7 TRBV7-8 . CASSVTDEQYF TGTGCCAGCAGCGTGACAGACGAGCAGTACTTC
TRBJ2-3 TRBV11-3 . CASSTPRGMVAAPSTDTQYF TGTGCCAGCAGCACCCCCCGGGGGATGGTGGCGGCCCCTAGCACAGATACGCAGTATTTT
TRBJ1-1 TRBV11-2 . CASSFTGRTEAFF TGTGCCAGCAGCTTTACTGGGAGGACTGAAGCTTTCTTT
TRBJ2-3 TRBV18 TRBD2 CASSLGGTNTDTQYF TGTGCCAGCTCCCTCGGGGGGACTAACACAGATACGCAGTATTTT
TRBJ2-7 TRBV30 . CAWSVDSGAYEQYF TGTGCCTGGAGTGTGGATAGCGGCGCCTACGAGCAGTACTTC
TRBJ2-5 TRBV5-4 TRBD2 CASRFSGGYFQETQYF TGTGCCAGCAGATTTAGCGGGGGGTATTTCCAAGAGACCCAGTACTTC
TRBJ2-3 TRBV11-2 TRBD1 CASSFTGGSTDTQYF TGTGCCAGCAGCTTTACAGGGGGGAGCACAGATACGCAGTATTTT
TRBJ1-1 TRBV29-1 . CSVARQSEAFF TGCAGCGTGGCTAGACAGTCTGAAGCTTTCTTT